Listed here are 26 T cell receptor beta chains from one sample, sequenced in a study of control samples from healthy donors and cancer patients. Generated by immunoSEQ multiplex PCR, the TCRdb table keeps only in-frame clones and is missing some. There are approximately 50,000 clones in the sample; 87% occur only once, and 9.5% to 15% lies in the top ten. Sequenced sample: PBMCs. These TCRs come from a woman in her sixties with lung cancer.

The V gene is TRBV7-3, the J gene TRBJ2-1; D gene ambiguous. The CDR3 covers 13 residues. Trimming took 8 bases from V and 0 from J, leaving 8 bases between them. Germline V lookup: CDR1 SGHTA, CDR2 FQGTGA. As DNA, the CDR3 is TGTGCCAGCGCAGAGACCTCCTACAATGAGCAGTTCTTC. It is translated as CASAETSYNEQFF.

CDR3 protein: CASSPTSLNEQFF. The CDR3 DNA reads TGTGCCAGCAGCCCGACTAGCCTCAATGAGCAGTTCTTC. The rearrangement joins TRBV9 to TRBJ2-1; 7 nucleotides align to TRBD2. CDR1 and CDR2 (germline): SGDLS, YYNGEE. This CDR3 region has 13 residues. V lost 4 bases and J lost 6; bases outside the gene matches: 4.

The chain is built from TRBV5-1 and TRBJ2-5, with a possible D match to TRBD1 (5 bases). CDR3 length: 13 residues. The V end was cut by 5 bases, the J end by 6 bases, with 14 bases between. Germline lookup yields CDR1 SGHRS and CDR2 YFSETQ. CDR3 amino acids: CASSDARGKTQYF. DNA of the CDR3: TGCGCCAGCAGTGATGCTAGGGGAAAGACCCAGTACTTC. The whole variable domain, filled in from reference TRBV5-1 and TRBJ2-5, reads KAGVTQTPRYLIKTRGQQVTLSCSPISGHRSVSWYQQTPGQGLQFLFEYFSETQRNKGNFPGRFSGRQFSNSRSEMNVSTLELGDSALYLCASSDARGKTQYFGPGTRLLVL.

The chain combines TRBV5-1 with TRBJ2-7; D call uncertain. The CDR3 has 14 residues. Trimming took off 0 bases at V and 7 bases at J, with 14 bases between the two ends. The V gene's germline CDR1 is SGHRS and CDR2 YFSETQ. The CDR3 region is CASSLGPVSLEQYF. CDR3 DNA sequence: TGCGCCAGCAGCTTGGGCCCGGTCTCCCTTGAGCAGTACTTC. Complete variable domain (other parts from reference TRBV5-1 and TRBJ2-7): KAGVTQTPRYLIKTRGQQVTLSCSPISGHRSVSWYQQTPGQGLQFLFEYFSETQRNKGNFPGRFSGRQFSNSRSEMNVSTLELGDSALYLCASSLGPVSLEQYFGPGTRLTVT.

The rearrangement links TRBV2 to TRBJ2-7; D is possibly TRBD1 or TRBD2 (5 bases each). The germline gives CDR1 SNHLY, CDR2 FYNNEI. This CDR3 comprises 12 residues. V gave up 10 bases and J gave up 6 bases, with 16 bases separating them. CDR3 amino acids: CATKFSGSEQYF. CDR3 DNA sequence: TGTGCCACAAAGTTTTCAGGGAGCGAGCAGTACTTC.

The chain couples TRBV9 to TRBJ1-1, with D maybe TRBD1 (5 bases). The CDR3 is 16 amino acids. Germline CDR1 SGDLS, CDR2 YYNGEE. V was pared by 2 bases and J by 0 bases, with 14 bases between. The CDR3 reads CASSVFQGPMNTEAFF. As DNA, the CDR3 is TGTGCCAGCAGCGTGTTTCAGGGACCCATGAACACTGAAGCTTTCTTT.

The chain recombines TRBV3-1 (or the pseudogene TRBV3-2) with TRBJ1-4, with a weak D call TRBD1 (5 bases). Germline V CDR1 and CDR2: LGHDT, YNNKEL (reference sequence). The CDR3 spans 17 residues. The ends were cut back, 1 base at V and 0 bases at J, with 12 bases in the middle. The CDR3 spells CASSQGSWGTTNEKLFF. In nucleotides, the CDR3 is TGTGCCAGCAGCCAAGGATCGTGGGGGACAACTAATGAAAAACTGTTTTTT.

A single count supports this clone. V usage is TRBV5-1 and J usage is TRBJ1-1; D unclear. The ends were cut back, 4 bases at V and 0 bases at J, with 10 bases in the middle. The length of the CDR3 is 14 residues. CDR1 is SGHRS and CDR2 is YFSETQ in the germline V gene. The chain's CDR3 is CASSGGRMNTEAFF. Here the CDR3 DNA reads TGCGCCAGCAGCGGCGGACGGATGAACACTGAAGCTTTCTTT.

V gene TRBV10-1 combines with J gene TRBJ1-1, with D unresolved. The V gene lost 0 bases and the J gene lost 7 bases, with 9 bases spanning the gap. CDR1 is WNHNN, CDR2 SYGVQD, per germline (reference sequence). The CDR3 runs 13 residues. CDR3 DNA: TGCGCCAGCAGTGAGTCCCAGATGGGTGAAGCTTTCTTT. As protein: CASSESQMGEAFF.

The chain combines TRBV6-5 with TRBJ1-4, with D possibly TRBD1 on 5 matching bases. V was shortened by 6 bases and J by 5 bases, with 16 bases between the two germline ends. Germline loops: CDR1 MNHEY, CDR2 SVGAGI. The CDR3 sequence is 15 residues long. The CDR3 coding sequence is TGTGCCAGCAGACGGGACCGCGGGGGAAATGAAAAACTGTTTTTT. Translated: CASRRDRGGNEKLFF.

This clone was recorded once. The gene calls are TRBV5-1 and TRBJ1-2; TRBD1 agrees at 12 bases. Trimming took 4 bases from V and 6 from J; bases not matched to a gene: 10. Germline V CDR1 and CDR2: SGHRS, YFSETQ. This CDR3 has 16 residues. CDR3 region: CASSPAGQGAVDGYTF. For the CDR3, the DNA is TGCGCCAGCAGCCCCGCGGGACAGGGGGCGGTGGATGGCTACACCTTC.

This CDR3 reads CASSYIDRGSYNEQFF. The CDR3 DNA reads TGTGCCAGCAGTTACATAGACAGGGGCTCCTACAATGAGCAGTTCTTC. The V call is TRBV7-9, the J call TRBJ2-1; 8 bases are a match to TRBD1. Per the germline V gene, CDR1 is SEHNR and CDR2 is FQNEAQ (reference sequence). The J segment lost 0 bases and the V segment lost 6 bases, leaving 7 bases of the junction unmatched. This CDR3 comprises 16 residues.

The chain uses TRBV9 and TRBJ1-1; no clear D gene. Trimming pared 7 bases from V and 0 bases from J, leaving 7 bases between. CDR3 length equals 12 residues. CDR1 is SGDLS, CDR2 YYNGEE, per germline. The CDR3 DNA is TGTGCCAGCGGACGGTTGAACACTGAAGCTTTCTTT. It is translated as CASGRLNTEAFF.

This clone was seen just once. The chain joins TRBV3-1 (or the pseudogene TRBV3-2) to TRBJ1-2; unclear D gene. Germline CDR1 reads LGHDT; CDR2 reads YNNKEL (reference sequence). This CDR3 region has 13 residues. Between the trimmed V and J ends, which lost 3 bases and 2 bases, there was a span of 7 bases. The CDR3 reads CASSQNGNYGYTF. The CDR3 DNA sequence: TGTGCCAGCAGCCAGAACGGAAACTATGGCTACACCTTC.

The CDR3, as DNA: TGCGCCAGCAGTCACGTCGGACCAAGCTCTGGAAACACCATATATTTT. Translated, it gives CASSHVGPSSGNTIYF. The gene calls are TRBV23-1 and TRBJ1-3, with D unclear. TRBV23-1 is placed among ORFs of uncertain function. V was cut by 3 bases and J by 0 bases, with 12 bases left in between. The CDR3 loop spans 16 amino acids.

This chain uses TRBV5-4 with TRBJ1-2; 7 nucleotides agree with TRBD1. Germline lookup yields CDR1 SGHNT and CDR2 YYREEE (reference sequence). Unmatched junction bases numbered 10, after V lost 0 bases and J lost 8 bases. The CDR3 is 15 residues long. The CDR3 spells CASSLEGNRGYGYTF. In DNA form, the CDR3 reads TGTGCCAGCAGCTTGGAGGGGAACAGGGGTTACGGCTACACCTTC.

The chain is built from TRBV5-1 and TRBJ1-3; 7 bases line up with TRBD1. Germline CDR1 is SGHRS and CDR2 is YFSETQ. CDR3 size: 14 residues. J lost 6 bases, V lost 5 bases, and 8 bases had no gene match. CDR3 amino acids: CASRPGTAKNTIYF. Written as DNA, the CDR3 is TGCGCCAGCAGACCGGGGACAGCGAAAAACACCATATATTTT.

The chain joins TRBV18 to TRBJ2-1, with TRBD2 identical over 11 bases. The V gene end was trimmed by 3 bases and the J gene end by 10 bases; junction bases not matched to a gene: 8. Germline CDR1 is KGHSH and CDR2 is LQKENI. This CDR3 region has 15 residues. CDR3 protein: CASSPPTSGVIEQFF. CDR3 nucleotide sequence: TGTGCCAGCTCACCCCCGACTAGCGGGGTGATCGAGCAGTTCTTC.

V is TRBV10-3 and J is TRBJ1-2; perhaps TRBD1 as D (5 bases). The germline V and J ends were trimmed by 0 bases and 11 bases, with 22 bases remaining between them. The CDR3 is 16 amino acids. CDR1 is ENHRY, CDR2 SYGVKD, per germline. In DNA form, the CDR3 reads TGTGCCATCAGTGAGTCGACCCAGGGACTGCTAGGTGGTTACACCTTC. Residues: CAISESTQGLLGGYTF.

A note on this clone: Germline is not matched at one junction end, which may reflect a read error. The chain is built from TRBV11-2 and TRBJ1-4; D not resolved. CDR1 is SGHAT and CDR2 is FQNNGV in the germline V gene. This CDR3 comprises 13 residues. CDR3 nucleotide sequence: TGTGCCAGCAGTTTAGGACCTAATGAAAAACTGTTTTTT. Translated, it gives CASSLGPNEKLFF.

The chain combines TRBV6-5 with TRBJ2-5; D tentatively reads TRBD1 or TRBD2 (6 bases each). CDR1 is MNHEY and CDR2 is SVGAGI in the germline V gene. Trimming pared 6 bases from V and 5 bases from J, leaving 10 bases between. The CDR3 has 12 amino acids. CDR3 in amino acids: CASRRGQETQYF. The CDR3 bases are TGTGCCAGCAGACGGGGGCAGGAGACCCAGTACTTC.

The J gene is TRBJ1-5, the V gene TRBV5-1; 11 bases agree with TRBD1. Looked up from germline, CDR1 is SGHRS and CDR2 is YFSETQ. The V and J ends lost 1 base and 6 bases, in that order; junction bases with no gene match: 3. There are 15 residues in the CDR3. The CDR3 region is CASSLFGTGGQPQHF. CDR3 coding DNA: TGCGCCAGCAGCTTGTTTGGGACAGGGGGTCAGCCCCAGCATTTT.

CDR3 in amino acids: CASSPQGAHTEAFF. CDR3 nucleotides: TGCGCCAGCAGCCCACAGGGGGCGCATACTGAAGCTTTCTTT. This chain uses TRBV5-1 with TRBJ1-1, with TRBD1 identical over 9 bases. CDR3 length: 14 residues. Germline loops: CDR1 SGHRS, CDR2 YFSETQ. Trimming removed 4 bases from V and 5 bases from J; junction bases left unmatched: 6.

The CDR3 is CASRTGVRTDTQYF. The CDR3 DNA follows: TGTGCCAGCAGGACAGGGGTCCGCACAGATACGCAGTATTTT. This chain joins TRBV28 and TRBJ2-3, with 8 bases matching TRBD1. This CDR3 comprises 14 residues. V gave up 6 bases and J gave up 1 base; unmatched junction bases: 3. Germline-derived CDR1 and CDR2 are MDHEN and SYDVKM.

This sequence joins TRBV28 and TRBJ1-1, with TRBD1 matching 8 bases. This CDR3 is built from 13 residues. The V segment lost 6 bases and the J segment 10 bases; nucleotides outside the gene matches: 10. Germline loops: CDR1 MDHEN, CDR2 SYDVKM. This chain's CDR3 is CASSPPHRGGAFF. CDR3 nucleotides: TGTGCCAGCAGCCCCCCCCACAGGGGGGGAGCTTTCTTT.

The J gene is TRBJ2-1, the V gene TRBV27; the D gene could be TRBD1 or TRBD2 (5 bases each). Germline-derived CDR1 and CDR2 are MNHEY and SMNVEV (reference sequence). V dropped 8 bases and J dropped 5 bases, with 22 bases sitting between them. The CDR3 contains 16 residues. The CDR3 nucleotides read TGTGCCAGCGGATCGTGGGGGAGACCCCCCCACAATGAGCAGTTCTTC. Amino acids: CASGSWGRPPHNEQFF.